One and the same sample provided the 19 T cell receptor beta chains below, sequenced in a study of control samples from healthy donors and cancer patients. Some clones are missing from TCRdb's copy, which holds only in-frame ones; the method was immunoSEQ multiplex PCR. The profile shows around 140,000 clones, 90% to 95% of them singletons. Sequenced: blood. Receptors originate from a man aged 40-49 years in good health.

The gene calls are TRBV28 and TRBJ2-2; D is unclear. Germline V CDR1 and CDR2: MDHEN, SYDVKM. This CDR3 region has 16 residues. The ends were cut back, 5 bases at V and 5 bases at J, with 18 bases in the middle. This CDR3 is CASSQLMGWGTGELFF. The CDR3 bases are TGTGCCAGCAGTCAACTGATGGGGTGGGGTACCGGGGAGCTGTTTTTT.

This chain uses TRBV6-5 with TRBJ2-3; weak D call: TRBD2 (6 bases). Per germline, CDR1 MNHEY and CDR2 SVGAGI. V dropped 5 bases and J dropped 1 base, with 7 bases sitting between them. This CDR3 is built from 13 residues. DNA of the CDR3: TGTGCCAGCAGTCCGGGAGGCACAGATACGCAGTATTTT. It codes for CASSPGGTDTQYF.

This chain uses TRBV19 with TRBJ2-3; D unclear. There are 15 residues in the CDR3. Germline V gene lookup returns CDR1 LNHDA and CDR2 SQIVND (reference sequence). Between the trimmed V and J ends, which lost 2 bases and 1 base, there was a span of 10 bases. The CDR3 nucleotides are TGTGCCAGTAGTATAAAATGGGCCGGCACAGATACGCAGTATTTT. Translating it yields CASSIKWAGTDTQYF.

The CDR3 coding sequence is TGTGCCAGCAGCCTAAAGGAGACCCAGTACTTC. Its translation: CASSLKETQYF. The V and J genes are TRBV3-1 (or the pseudogene TRBV3-2) and TRBJ2-5; D call uncertain. This CDR3 is 11 amino acids long. CDR1 is LGHDT and CDR2 is YNNKEL in the germline V gene (reference sequence). The ends were cut back, 4 bases at V and 5 bases at J, with 5 bases in the middle.

The chain combines TRBV29-1 with TRBJ1-2; D is uncertain. The CDR3 is 13 residues long. From germline, CDR1 is SQVTM and CDR2 ANQGSEA. V was clipped by 1 base and J by 5 bases, with 11 bases between them. DNA of the CDR3: TGCAGCGTTGAAGCGGTTGGGGAATATGGCTACACCTTC. It translates to CSVEAVGEYGYTF.

The chain combines TRBV9 with TRBJ1-5; no clear D gene. Trimming stripped 4 bases from V and 4 bases from J, with 9 bases between. Germline lookup yields CDR1 SGDLS and CDR2 YYNGEE. The CDR3 has 13 amino acids. The CDR3 DNA is TGTGCCAGCAGCCCCGGGAGTAATCAGCCCCAGCATTTT. Translated: CASSPGSNQPQHF.

This rearrangement joins TRBV10-3 to TRBJ2-3; 7 bases are a match to TRBD1. The CDR3 totals 15 residues. The V and J ends lost 6 bases and 0 bases, in that order; junction bases with no gene match: 6. Germline-derived CDR1 and CDR2 are ENHRY and SYGVKD. The CDR3 loop is CAIRQGTLSTDTQYF. As DNA, the CDR3 is TGTGCCATCAGACAGGGGACCCTTAGCACAGATACGCAGTATTTT.

This chain connects TRBV10-2 to TRBJ1-1, with a possible D match to TRBD1 (5 bases). The CDR3 totals 13 residues. Deletions cut 5 bases from V and 5 bases from J, with 12 bases between. Germline V gene data show CDR1 as WSHSY and CDR2 as SAAADI. CDR3 nucleotides: TGCGCCAGCAGTTCGCGGGGGTCTACTGAAGCTTTCTTT. Its protein is CASSSRGSTEAFF.

V and J are TRBV12-3 or TRBV12-4 and TRBJ2-3, with no clear D. Trimming took 4 bases from V and 6 from J, leaving 11 bases between them. This CDR3 is built from 13 residues. The CDR3 loop is CASSSPNIDTQYF. The CDR3 nucleotides are TGTGCCAGCAGTTCCCCTAATATTGATACGCAGTATTTT.

This clone was seen only once. The chain employs TRBV29-1 and TRBJ2-7; D is ambiguous. Germline lookup yields CDR1 SQVTM and CDR2 ANQGSEA. Between the trimmed V and J ends, which lost 4 bases and 6 bases, there was a span of 10 bases. This CDR3 has 11 amino acids. The CDR3 loop is CSVVFIGEQYF. The DNA of the CDR3 is TGCAGCGTTGTCTTCATAGGCGAGCAGTACTTC.

J is TRBJ2-7 and V is TRBV14; 9 positions agree with TRBD1. The CDR3 spans 15 residues. The V and J ends lost 4 bases and 3 bases, in that order; junction bases with no gene match: 7. The germline gives CDR1 SGHDN, CDR2 FVKESK. The CDR3 protein is CASSPGQGTFYEQYF. CDR3 nucleotides: TGTGCCAGCAGCCCAGGACAGGGGACATTCTACGAGCAGTACTTC.

The CDR3 sequence is CASSPLVGTGGNTEAFF. Written as DNA, the CDR3 is TGTGCCAGCAGTCCCCTGGTTGGTACCGGGGGTAACACTGAAGCTTTCTTT. The rearrangement links TRBV27 to TRBJ1-1; the D gene is possibly TRBD1 (5 bases). The CDR3 length is 17 residues. The germline CDR1 and CDR2 sequences are MNHEY and SMNVEV (reference sequence). The V end lost 5 bases, the J end lost 2 bases, and 21 bases lay between the germline ends.

The rearrangement uses TRBV5-6 and TRBJ1-2; maybe TRBD1 (5 bases). Looked up from germline, CDR1 is SGHDT and CDR2 is YYEEEE. V lost 2 bases to trimming and J lost 5 bases, with 16 bases between them. This CDR3 spans 15 amino acids. The CDR3, as DNA: TGTGCCAGCAGCTTTAATATCGGGGCTGGATATGGCTACACCTTC. Amino acids: CASSFNIGAGYGYTF.

The chain recombines TRBV25-1 with TRBJ1-2, with 8 bases lining up with TRBD1. Germline trimming cut 1 base from V and 6 bases from J; bases unmatched to any gene: 4. This CDR3 is built from 14 residues. Looked up from germline, CDR1 is MGHDK and CDR2 is SYGVNS. CDR3 nucleotide sequence: TGTGCCAGCAGTGAATCAGGACAGGGAGATGGCTACACCTTC. This translates into CASSESGQGDGYTF.

The rearrangement links TRBV5-4 to TRBJ2-2; D is possibly TRBD2 (6 bases). The germline V gene has CDR1 SGHNT and CDR2 YYREEE (reference sequence). This CDR3 spans 16 amino acids. Trimming shortened V by 1 base and J by 0 bases, and 10 bases separated the two germline ends. The CDR3 here is CASSLKGLANTGELFF. The DNA of the CDR3 is TGTGCCAGCAGCTTGAAGGGACTGGCGAACACCGGGGAGCTGTTTTTT.

The chain employs TRBV6-5 and TRBJ1-1; D call uncertain. V was pared by 10 bases and J by 5 bases, with 20 bases between. CDR3 length: 14 amino acids. CDR1 MNHEY and CDR2 SVGAGI come from the germline V gene. The CDR3 region is CATSWNSEGTEAFF. CDR3 coding DNA: TGTGCCACCTCCTGGAACTCAGAGGGAACTGAAGCTTTCTTT.

Of note for this clone: Other DNA sequences in the sample encode the same CDR3. CDR3 nucleotides: TGTGCCAGCAGTTTTGGGGGGCAGCCCCAGCATTTT. Translation gives CASSFGGQPQHF. The rearrangement links TRBV27 to TRBJ1-5, with D perhaps TRBD1 (5 bases). CDR1 MNHEY and CDR2 SMNVEV come from the germline V gene (reference sequence). CDR3 size: 12 residues. Trimming took off 3 bases at V and 7 bases at J, with 7 bases between the two ends.

The chain couples TRBV11-2 to TRBJ2-5, with D uncertain. Germline V gene sequence: CDR1 SGHAT, CDR2 FQNNGV. The CDR3 has 15 amino acids. V was shortened by 1 base and J by 5 bases, with 14 bases between the two germline ends. The chain's CDR3 is CASSLVGQSVETQYF. The CDR3 bases are TGTGCCAGCAGCTTAGTTGGTCAGTCAGTGGAGACCCAGTACTTC.

The V and J genes are TRBV6-5 and TRBJ1-1, with D possibly being TRBD1 (5 bases). Germline V gene data show CDR1 as MNHEY and CDR2 as SVGAGI. The CDR3 is 13 amino acids. Trimming stripped 7 bases from V and 3 bases from J, with 12 bases between. The CDR3 protein is CASNWDGDTEAFF. CDR3 sequence (DNA): TGTGCCAGCAACTGGGACGGCGACACTGAAGCTTTCTTT.